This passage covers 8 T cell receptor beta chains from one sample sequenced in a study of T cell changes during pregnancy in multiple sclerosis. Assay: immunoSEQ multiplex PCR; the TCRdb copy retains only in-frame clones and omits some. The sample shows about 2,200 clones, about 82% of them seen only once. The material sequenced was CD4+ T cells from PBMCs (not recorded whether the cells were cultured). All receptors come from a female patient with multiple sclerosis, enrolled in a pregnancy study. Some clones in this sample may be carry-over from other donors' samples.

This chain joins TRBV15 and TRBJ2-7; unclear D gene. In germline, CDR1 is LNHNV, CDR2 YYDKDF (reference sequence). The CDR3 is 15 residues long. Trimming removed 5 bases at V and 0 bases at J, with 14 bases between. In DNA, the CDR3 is TGTGCCACCAGCCAAGAAGGCGGTAGCTCCTACGAGCAGTACTTC. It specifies CATSQEGGSSYEQYF.

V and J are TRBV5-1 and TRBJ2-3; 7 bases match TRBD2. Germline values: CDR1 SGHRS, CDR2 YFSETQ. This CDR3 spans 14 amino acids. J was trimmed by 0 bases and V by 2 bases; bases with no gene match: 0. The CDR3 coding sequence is TGCGCCAGCAGCTTCGGGGGGAGCACAGATACGCAGTATTTT. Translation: CASSFGGSTDTQYF.

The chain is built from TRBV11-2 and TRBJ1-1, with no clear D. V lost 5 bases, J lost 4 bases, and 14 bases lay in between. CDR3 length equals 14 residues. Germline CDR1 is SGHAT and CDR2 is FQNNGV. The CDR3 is CASSRNSVSTEAFF. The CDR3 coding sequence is TGTGCCAGCAGCCGAAACAGCGTCTCCACTGAAGCTTTCTTT.

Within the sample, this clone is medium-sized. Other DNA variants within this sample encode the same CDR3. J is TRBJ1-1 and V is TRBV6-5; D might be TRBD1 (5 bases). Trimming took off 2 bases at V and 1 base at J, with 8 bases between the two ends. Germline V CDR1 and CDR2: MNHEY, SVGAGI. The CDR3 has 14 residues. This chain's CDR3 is CASSYGGENTEAFF. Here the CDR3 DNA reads TGTGCCAGCAGTTACGGGGGTGAGAACACTGAAGCTTTCTTT.

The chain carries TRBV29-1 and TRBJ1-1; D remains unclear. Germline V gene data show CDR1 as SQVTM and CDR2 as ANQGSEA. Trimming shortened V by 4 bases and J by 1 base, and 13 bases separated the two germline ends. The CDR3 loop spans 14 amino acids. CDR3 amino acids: CSVGVQNWNTEAFF. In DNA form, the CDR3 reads TGCAGCGTTGGGGTACAGAACTGGAACACTGAAGCTTTCTTT.

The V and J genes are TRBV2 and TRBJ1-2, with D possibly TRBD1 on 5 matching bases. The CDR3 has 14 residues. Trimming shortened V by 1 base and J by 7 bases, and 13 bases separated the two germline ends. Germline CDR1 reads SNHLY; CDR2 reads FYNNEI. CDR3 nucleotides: TGTGCCAGCAGTGAAGTGGGGGGAAGGGGTGGCTACACCTTC. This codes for CASSEVGGRGGYTF.

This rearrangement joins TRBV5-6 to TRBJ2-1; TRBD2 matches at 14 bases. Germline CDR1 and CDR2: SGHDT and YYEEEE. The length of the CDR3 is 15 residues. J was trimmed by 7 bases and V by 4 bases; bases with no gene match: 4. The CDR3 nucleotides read TGTGCCAGCAGCGACGGGACTAGCGGGAGTAATGAGCAGTTCTTC. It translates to CASSDGTSGSNEQFF.

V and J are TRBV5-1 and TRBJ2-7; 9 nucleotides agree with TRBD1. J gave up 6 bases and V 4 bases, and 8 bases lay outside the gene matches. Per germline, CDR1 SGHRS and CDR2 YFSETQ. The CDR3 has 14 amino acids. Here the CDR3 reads CASSTGQGDREQYF. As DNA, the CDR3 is TGCGCCAGCAGCACGGGACAGGGTGATCGCGAGCAGTACTTC.